The 14 T cell receptor beta chains presented below share a single source sample, sequenced in a study of Graves' ophthalmopathy and Graves' hyperthyroidism. RNA transcripts were the source from which TCR beta CDR3 regions were amplified. First-round RT-PCR with HTBI primers preceded a second-round multiplex PCR. TCRdb recomputed calls from the multiplex PCR reads with MiXCR, one row per CDR3 protein. The sample shows around 170,000 distinct CDR3 sequences, over 35% of them seen only once. Sequencing input: peripheral blood. The receptors come from a woman aged 40 to 50 with Graves' ophthalmopathy.

In this sample, this clonotype turned up once. The rearrangement uses TRBV28 and TRBJ2-7; TRBD2 might be the D (6 bases). Germline CDR1 reads MDHEN; CDR2 reads SYDVKM. This CDR3 region has 14 residues. V dropped 7 bases and J dropped 0 bases, with 13 bases sitting between them. The CDR3 DNA follows: TGTGCCAGCACCGTGGCGGGGAACTCCTACGAGCAGTACTTC. Protein: CASTVAGNSYEQYF.

This sequence joins TRBV6-5 and TRBJ2-2; tentative D call: TRBD1 (5 bases). Germline V gene data show CDR1 as MNHEY and CDR2 as SVGAGI. This CDR3 has 15 amino acids. The V and J ends lost 0 bases and 6 bases respectively, with 11 bases between them. The DNA of the CDR3 is TGTGCCAGCAGTTACTCGCAGGGTGGCTCCGGGGAGCTGTTTTTT. Protein sequence: CASSYSQGGSGELFF.

The chain uses TRBV28 and TRBJ2-7; the D is unclear. The CDR3 consists of 11 residues. CDR1 is MDHEN and CDR2 is SYDVKM in the germline V gene. The V and J ends lost 11 bases and 0 bases respectively, with 8 bases between them. The CDR3 nucleotides read TGTGCCTCAGCTAGCTCCTACGAGCAGTACTTC. Its translation: CASASSYEQYF.

This clonotype was counted many times. The chain links TRBV7-9 to TRBJ1-6; D gene unclear. Germline V gene lookup returns CDR1 SEHNR and CDR2 FQNEAQ (reference sequence). The CDR3 covers 13 residues. V lost 2 bases, J lost 8 bases, and 7 bases lay in between. In DNA, the CDR3 is TGTGCCAGCAGCTTACAAACAGATTCACCCCTCCACTTT. It translates to CASSLQTDSPLHF.

This clonotype has a count of ten or more. The V and J genes are TRBV7-8 and TRBJ2-4; D not resolved. Germline V gives CDR1 SGHVS, CDR2 FQNEAQ. Trimming removed 1 base at V and 0 bases at J, with 13 bases between. The CDR3 is made up of 17 amino acids. The CDR3 DNA sequence: TGTGCCAGCAGCTTAGGCTGGCACAAACTAGCCAAAAACATTCAGTACTTC. This codes for CASSLGWHKLAKNIQYF.

This clonotype was seen many times. This chain connects TRBV20-1 to TRBJ1-6; D perhaps matches TRBD1 (5 bases). Between the trimmed V and J ends, which lost 6 bases and 2 bases, there was a span of 8 bases. This CDR3 has 13 amino acids. From germline, CDR1 is DFQATT and CDR2 SNEGSKA (reference sequence). The CDR3 here is CSAQGAYNSPLHF. Written as DNA, the CDR3 is TGCAGTGCCCAGGGCGCCTATAATTCACCCCTCCACTTT.

This clonotype has more than one count but fewer than ten. This CDR3 reads CACEGGPKTQYF. In DNA, the CDR3 is TGTGCCTGTGAGGGGGGGCCGAAGACCCAGTACTTC. This chain connects TRBV6-5 to TRBJ2-5; D may be TRBD2 (7 bases). The length of the CDR3 is 12 residues. With 11 bases removed from V and 6 bases from J, the gap between germline ends came to 16 bases. Germline assignment: CDR1 MNHEY and CDR2 SVGAGI.

This rearrangement joins TRBV15 to TRBJ2-5; D is unresolved. The CDR3 has 16 amino acids. Germline V gives CDR1 LNHNV, CDR2 YYDKDF (reference sequence). The V gene lost 0 bases and the J gene lost 1 base, with 12 bases spanning the gap. In DNA form, the CDR3 reads TGTGCCACCAGCAGAGAGCAGGCTGTGTTCCAAGAGACCCAGTACTTC. Protein product: CATSREQAVFQETQYF. Based on the CDR3 plus reference TRBV15 and TRBJ2-5, the full variable domain is DAMVIQNPRYQVTQFGKPVTLSCSQTLNHNVMYWYQQKSSQAPKLLFHYYDKDFNNEADTPDNFQSRRPNTSFCFLDIRSPGLGDTAMYLCATSREQAVFQETQYFGPGTRLLVL.

This clonotype showed up many times. The genes are TRBV20-1 and TRBJ2-5; D remains ambiguous. The germline V gene has CDR1 DFQATT and CDR2 SNEGSKA (reference sequence). The CDR3 sequence is 12 residues long. Trimming took off 6 bases at V and 5 bases at J, with 13 bases between the two ends. The CDR3 DNA reads as TGCAGTGCCCGAGTAGCAAAGGAGACCCAGTACTTC. It encodes CSARVAKETQYF.

The rearrangement links TRBV7-9 to TRBJ1-2; 7 bases map to TRBD1. CDR3 size: 15 residues. With V trimmed by 3 bases and J by 4 bases, 8 bases remained unmatched. Germline lookup yields CDR1 SEHNR and CDR2 FQNEAQ (reference sequence). CDR3 in amino acids: CASSLTDRPLYGYTF. CDR3 sequence (DNA): TGTGCCAGCAGCTTGACGGACAGGCCGCTCTATGGCTACACCTTC.

This clonotype was counted many times. The chain links TRBV19 to TRBJ2-7; TRBD2 might be the D (6 bases). CDR1 is LNHDA and CDR2 is SQIVND in the germline V gene (reference sequence). V lost 5 bases and J lost 2, with 7 bases in between. This CDR3 region has 12 residues. The CDR3 spells CASSASAYEQYF. As DNA, the CDR3 is TGTGCCAGTAGTGCTAGCGCCTACGAGCAGTACTTC.

The chain is built from TRBV6-1 and TRBJ2-7, with D perhaps TRBD1 or TRBD2 (5 bases each). The CDR3 has 13 amino acids. Trimming took 5 bases from V and 3 from J, leaving 11 bases between them. Germline-derived CDR1 and CDR2 are MNHNS and SASEGT. The CDR3 is CASSRADNYEQYF. The CDR3 DNA is TGTGCCAGCAGTCGAGCGGACAACTACGAGCAGTACTTC.

This clonotype was counted at least ten times. The chain links TRBV20-1 to TRBJ2-6; D is unclear. V lost 0 bases and J 4 bases, leaving 13 bases between the germline ends. The CDR3 sequence is 16 residues long. Germline values: CDR1 DFQATT, CDR2 SNEGSKA (reference sequence). CDR3 in DNA: TGCAGTGCTAGAGATTATGATTCCCTCGGGGCCAACGTCCTGACTTTC. It is translated as CSARDYDSLGANVLTF.

This clonotype was seen at least ten times. V is TRBV12-3 or TRBV12-4 and J is TRBJ1-1; D perhaps matches TRBD1 (6 bases). The CDR3 has 12 residues. Trimming stripped 2 bases from V and 10 bases from J, with 11 bases between. In DNA form, the CDR3 reads TGTGCCAGCAGTTTACAGGGGCTTATAGCTTTCTTT. Its translation is CASSLQGLIAFF.